Reported below is one T cell receptor beta chain. Its antigen is still unknown. V gave up 8 bases and J gave up 7 bases, with 9 bases separating them. The CDR3 totals 11 residues. CDR1 and CDR2 from the germline V gene are SNHLY and FYNNEI. Only in-frame clones appear in the TCRdb table, and some are missing; sequencing was by immunoSEQ multiplex PCR. The sample gives roughly 300,000 clones, 88% of which show up once; around 6.4% is in the top ten. Treatment denoted: approximately 18 received Ad26.COV2.S at low or high dose, single or two shots; about 5 received placebo; per-sample allocation not given. Sampling happened 63 days after the first vaccine or placebo injection. These data come from a study of Ad26.COV2.S vaccination and SARS-CoV-2 variants. The study, taken as a whole, reports: Those who received vaccine or placebo ended up with similar non-spike TCR breadth. Marked by substantial breadth, spike-specific CD8+ and CD4+ T cell responses were reportedly seen after vaccination.

The gene calls are TRBV2 and TRBJ2-1; perhaps TRBD2 as D (5 bases). The TCR sequence derives from a person between 18 and 59 years old who received the Ad26.COV2.S COVID-19 vaccine or a placebo. The starting material was peripheral blood, obtained in a trial of Ad26.COV2.S vaccine versus placebo. The CDR3 spells CASSAENEQFF. The CDR3 region has the DNA TGTGCCAGCTCAGCGGAGAATGAGCAGTTCTTC.